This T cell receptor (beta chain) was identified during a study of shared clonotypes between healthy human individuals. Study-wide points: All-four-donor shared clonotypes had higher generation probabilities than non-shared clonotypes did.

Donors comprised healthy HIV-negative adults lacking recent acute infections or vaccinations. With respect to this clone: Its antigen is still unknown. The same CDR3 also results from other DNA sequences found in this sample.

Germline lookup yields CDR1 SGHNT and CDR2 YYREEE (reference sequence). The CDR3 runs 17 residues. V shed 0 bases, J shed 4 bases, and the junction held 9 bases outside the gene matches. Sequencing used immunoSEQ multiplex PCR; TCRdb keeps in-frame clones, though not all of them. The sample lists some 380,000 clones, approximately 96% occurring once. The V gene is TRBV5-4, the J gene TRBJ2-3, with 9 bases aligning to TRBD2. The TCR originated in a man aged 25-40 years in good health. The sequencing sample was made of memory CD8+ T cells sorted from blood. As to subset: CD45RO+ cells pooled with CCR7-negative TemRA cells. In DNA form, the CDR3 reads TGTGCCAGCAGCTTGGGGGGGGGCGGGAGGGGTCCAGATACGCAGTATTTT. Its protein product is CASSLGGGGRGPDTQYF.